These 8 T cell receptor beta chains originate from one sample sequenced in a study of shared clonotypes between healthy human individuals. TCRdb keeps only in-frame clones here, not all; method: immunoSEQ multiplex PCR. Of fewer than 500,000 clones in the sample, roughly 85% were seen once. Sequenced input: PBMCs. The receptors shown here come from a woman between 35 and 50 years old in good health. Some clones in this sample may be carry-over from other donors' samples.

This clone was detected only a few times. As DNA, the CDR3 is TGTGCCAGCAGTTACTCAGGGTCGGGAGACACTGAAGCTTTCTTT. This encodes CASSYSGSGDTEAFF. This sequence joins TRBV6-5 and TRBJ1-1; the D is unclear. Per germline, CDR1 MNHEY and CDR2 SVGAGI. The CDR3 spans 15 residues. V lost 0 bases and J 3 bases, leaving 11 bases between the germline ends.

The chain employs TRBV6-4 and TRBJ2-2; possible D gene TRBD2, 6 bases. The CDR3 extends over 16 amino acids. Germline values: CDR1 MRHNA, CDR2 SNTAGT. Trimming shortened V by 0 bases and J by 6 bases, and 14 bases separated the two germline ends. This CDR3 reads CASSDSPSRRAGELFF. The DNA for the CDR3 is TGTGCCAGCAGTGACTCCCCTAGCCGGAGGGCCGGGGAGCTGTTTTTT.

This clone was recorded only once. The chain employs TRBV4-2 and TRBJ2-2; 7 nucleotides align to TRBD1. Germline V CDR1 and CDR2: LGHNA, YNFKEQ. The CDR3 totals 15 residues. J lost 5 bases, V lost 2 bases, and 5 bases had no gene match. The CDR3 sequence: CASSQSRGHTGELFF. The CDR3 nucleotides are TGTGCCAGCAGCCAAAGTAGGGGGCATACCGGGGAGCTGTTTTTT.

This clone came up once. This rearrangement joins TRBV7-8 to TRBJ2-1, with 12 nucleotides matching TRBD2. The CDR3 sequence is 16 residues long. Germline lookup yields CDR1 SGHVS and CDR2 FQNEAQ. V dropped 4 bases and J dropped 9; count of bases not matched to a gene: 10. CDR3 amino acids: CASSSGAASGRGEQFF. The CDR3 nucleotides read TGTGCCAGCAGCTCCGGGGCCGCTAGCGGGAGGGGTGAGCAGTTCTTC.

This clone was counted between two and nine times. The chain carries TRBV11-1 and TRBJ2-1; a possible D gene is TRBD2 (6 bases). CDR1 and CDR2 (germline): SGHAT, FQDESV (reference sequence). This CDR3 comprises 16 residues. V lost 5 bases to trimming and J lost 7 bases, with 21 bases between them. The CDR3: CASSPPRREFVNEQFF. The CDR3 nucleotides are TGTGCCAGCAGCCCCCCGCGACGGGAGTTTGTTAATGAGCAGTTCTTC.

This clone showed up just once. The gene calls are TRBV11-2 and TRBJ2-3; 7 bases map to TRBD2. CDR1 is SGHAT and CDR2 is FQNNGV in the germline V gene. The CDR3 runs 18 residues. V lost 3 bases to trimming and J lost 3 bases; unmatched junction nucleotides: 15. The CDR3 nucleotides read TGTGCCAGCAGCTTCTCGCGGGTAGCGGGCGGTGGGACAGATACGCAGTATTTT. Translating it yields CASSFSRVAGGGTDTQYF.

This rearrangement joins TRBV7-3 to TRBJ2-2; 11 bases map to TRBD2. Germline assignment: CDR1 SGHTA and CDR2 FQGTGA. J gave up 4 bases and V 4 bases, and 5 bases lay outside the gene matches. This CDR3 is 16 amino acids long. CDR3 in DNA: TGTGCCAGCAGCTCAACTAGCGGGAGAGGCACCGGGGAGCTGTTTTTT. Translation gives CASSSTSGRGTGELFF.

The rearrangement links TRBV21-1 to TRBJ2-5; TRBD1 is taken as the D call from the table, unchecked against the DNA. TRBV21-1 is termed a pseudogene. The CDR3 is 14 amino acids. The CDR3 here is CASSDPRSGTGQYF. CDR3 bases: TGTGCCAGCAGCGACCCCCGGAGTGGGACAGGACAGTACTTC.